The source of this T cell receptor beta chain is a study of blood T cell repertoires in COVID-19. About the research overall: Acute and convalescent COVID-19 samples came from the United States, Italy and Spain. PBMCs, B-cell-depleted T cells, or T cells were the source of the cDNA or gDNA that made up the material.

Source study methods: Amplified reference gene primers provided the basis for estimating nucleated cell counts. TCRdb keeps only in-frame clones here, not all; method: immunoSEQ multiplex PCR. V and J calls and clone size are given by that table; D and trimming were obtained from the DNA. The repertoire holds roughly 250,000 clones, with roughly 87% as singletons. This clone was seen once. The CDR3 consists of 14 residues. Deletions cut 3 bases from V and 3 bases from J, with 8 bases between. Germline CDR1 is MNHEY and CDR2 is SMNVEV (reference sequence). This chain joins TRBV27 and TRBJ2-2, with D maybe TRBD1 (5 bases). Input material: peripheral blood. This clonotype was obtained from a man aged 55-75 years who had recovered from COVID-19. The CDR3 DNA follows: TGTGCCAGCAGTTTCGGACACTACACCGGGGAGCTGTTTTTT. Translating gives CASSFGHYTGELFF.